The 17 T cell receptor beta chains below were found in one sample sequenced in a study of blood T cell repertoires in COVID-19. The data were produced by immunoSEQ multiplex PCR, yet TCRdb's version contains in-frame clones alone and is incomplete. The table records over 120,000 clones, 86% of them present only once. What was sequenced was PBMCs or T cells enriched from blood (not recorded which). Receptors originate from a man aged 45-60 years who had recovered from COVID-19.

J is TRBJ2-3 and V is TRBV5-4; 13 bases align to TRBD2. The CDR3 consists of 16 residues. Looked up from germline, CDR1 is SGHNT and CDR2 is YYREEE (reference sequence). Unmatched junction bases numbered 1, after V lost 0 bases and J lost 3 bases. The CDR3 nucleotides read TGTGCCAGCAGCTTGGGGACTAGCGGGGGAACAGATACGCAGTATTTT. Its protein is CASSLGTSGGTDTQYF.

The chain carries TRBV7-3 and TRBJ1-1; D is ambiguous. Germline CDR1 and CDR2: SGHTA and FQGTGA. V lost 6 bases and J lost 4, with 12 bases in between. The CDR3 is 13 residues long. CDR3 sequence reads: CASRRGEGTEAFF. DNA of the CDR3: TGTGCCAGCAGACGCGGGGAGGGCACTGAAGCTTTCTTT.

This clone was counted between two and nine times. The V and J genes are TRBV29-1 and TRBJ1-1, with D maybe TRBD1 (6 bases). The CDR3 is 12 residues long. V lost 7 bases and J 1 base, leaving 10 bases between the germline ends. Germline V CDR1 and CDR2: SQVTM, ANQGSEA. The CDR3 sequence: CSARTANTEAFF. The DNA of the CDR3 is TGCAGCGCGCGGACAGCGAACACTGAAGCTTTCTTT.

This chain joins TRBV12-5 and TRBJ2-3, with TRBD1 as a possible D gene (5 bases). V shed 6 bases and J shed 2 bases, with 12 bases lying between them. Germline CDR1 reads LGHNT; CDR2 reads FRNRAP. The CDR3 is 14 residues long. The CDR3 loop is CASGADRLTDTQYF. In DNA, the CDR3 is TGTGCTAGTGGGGCCGACAGACTCACAGATACGCAGTATTTT.

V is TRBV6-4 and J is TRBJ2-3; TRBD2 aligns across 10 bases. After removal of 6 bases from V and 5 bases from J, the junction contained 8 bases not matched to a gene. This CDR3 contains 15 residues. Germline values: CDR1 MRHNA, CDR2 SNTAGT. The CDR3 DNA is TGTGCCAGCAGCCGAACTAGCGGGGATGGAGATACGCAGTATTTT. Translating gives CASSRTSGDGDTQYF.

The CDR3 sequence is CASSYSSGGNTGELFF. The CDR3, as DNA: TGTGCCAGCAGTTACTCGAGCGGGGGTAACACCGGGGAGCTGTTTTTT. The chain recombines TRBV6-5 with TRBJ2-2; 8 nucleotides agree with TRBD2. CDR3 length equals 16 residues. Germline trimming cut 0 bases from V and 2 bases from J; bases unmatched to any gene: 2. Germline CDR1 MNHEY, CDR2 SVGAGI.

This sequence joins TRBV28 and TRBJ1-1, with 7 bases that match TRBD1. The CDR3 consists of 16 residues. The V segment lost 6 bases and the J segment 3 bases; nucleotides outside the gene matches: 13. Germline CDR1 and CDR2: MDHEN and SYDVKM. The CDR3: CASRRPGQALDTEAFF. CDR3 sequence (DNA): TGTGCCAGCAGACGCCCCGGACAGGCCTTGGACACTGAAGCTTTCTTT. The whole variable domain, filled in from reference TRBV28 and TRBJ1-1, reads DVKVTQSSRYLVKRTGEKVFLECVQDMDHENMFWYRQDPGLGLRLIYFSYDVKMKEKGDIPEGYSVSREKKERFSLILESASTNQTSMYLCASRRPGQALDTEAFFGQGTRLTVV.

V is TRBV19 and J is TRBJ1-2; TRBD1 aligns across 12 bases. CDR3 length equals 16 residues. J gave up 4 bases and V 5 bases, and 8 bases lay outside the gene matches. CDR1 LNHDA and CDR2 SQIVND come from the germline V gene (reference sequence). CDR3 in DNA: TGTGCCAGTAGTCCCCGTGGGACAGGGGGCCCCTATGGCTACACCTTC. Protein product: CASSPRGTGGPYGYTF.

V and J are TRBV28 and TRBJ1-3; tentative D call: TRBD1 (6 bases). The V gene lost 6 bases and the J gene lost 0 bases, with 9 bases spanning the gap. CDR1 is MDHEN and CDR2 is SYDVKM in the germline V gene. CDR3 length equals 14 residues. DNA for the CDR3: TGTGCCAGCAGGGGACAAATCTCTGGAAACACCATATATTTT. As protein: CASRGQISGNTIYF. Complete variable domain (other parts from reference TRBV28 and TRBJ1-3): DVKVTQSSRYLVKRTGEKVFLECVQDMDHENMFWYRQDPGLGLRLIYFSYDVKMKEKGDIPEGYSVSREKKERFSLILESASTNQTSMYLCASRGQISGNTIYFGEGSWLTVV.

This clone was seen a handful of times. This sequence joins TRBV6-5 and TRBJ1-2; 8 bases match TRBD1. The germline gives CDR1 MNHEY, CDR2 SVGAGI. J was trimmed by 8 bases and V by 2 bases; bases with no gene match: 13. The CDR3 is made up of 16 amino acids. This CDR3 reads CASSYQKGTGSRGYTF. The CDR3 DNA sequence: TGTGCCAGCAGTTACCAGAAAGGGACAGGAAGTAGGGGCTACACCTTC.

The CDR3 region is CASSFSRGQETQYF. CDR3 DNA: TGTGCCAGCAGCTTCTCCCGGGGTCAAGAGACCCAGTACTTC. The rearrangement uses TRBV7-2 and TRBJ2-5; D might be TRBD2 (5 bases). V was shortened by 3 bases and J by 2 bases, with 10 bases between the two germline ends. Germline CDR1 reads SGHTA; CDR2 reads FQGNSA. The CDR3 sequence is 14 residues long.

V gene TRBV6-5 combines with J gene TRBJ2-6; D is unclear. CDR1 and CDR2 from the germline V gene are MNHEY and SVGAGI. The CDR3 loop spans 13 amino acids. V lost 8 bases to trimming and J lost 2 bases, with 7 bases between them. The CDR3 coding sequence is TGTGCCAGCGGTTCAACTGGGGCCAACGTCCTGACTTTC. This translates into CASGSTGANVLTF.

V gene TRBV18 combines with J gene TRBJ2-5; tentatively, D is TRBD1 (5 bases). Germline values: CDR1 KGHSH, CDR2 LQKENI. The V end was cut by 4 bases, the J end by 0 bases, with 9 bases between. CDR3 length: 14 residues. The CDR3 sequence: CASSQPDNQETQYF. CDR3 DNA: TGTGCCAGCTCACAACCGGACAACCAAGAGACCCAGTACTTC.

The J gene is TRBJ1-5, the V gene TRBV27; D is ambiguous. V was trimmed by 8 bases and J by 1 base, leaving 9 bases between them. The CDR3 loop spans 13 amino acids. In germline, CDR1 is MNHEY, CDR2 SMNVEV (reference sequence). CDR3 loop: CASRQLSNQPQHF. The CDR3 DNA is TGTGCCAGCCGACAACTGAGCAATCAGCCCCAGCATTTT.

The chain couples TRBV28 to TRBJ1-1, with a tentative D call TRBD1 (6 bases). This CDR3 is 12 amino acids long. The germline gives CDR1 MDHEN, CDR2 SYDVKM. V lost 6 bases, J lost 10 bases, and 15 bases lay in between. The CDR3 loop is CASSQGSLRAFF. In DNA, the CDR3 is TGTGCCAGCAGCCAGGGGTCCCTGAGAGCTTTCTTT.

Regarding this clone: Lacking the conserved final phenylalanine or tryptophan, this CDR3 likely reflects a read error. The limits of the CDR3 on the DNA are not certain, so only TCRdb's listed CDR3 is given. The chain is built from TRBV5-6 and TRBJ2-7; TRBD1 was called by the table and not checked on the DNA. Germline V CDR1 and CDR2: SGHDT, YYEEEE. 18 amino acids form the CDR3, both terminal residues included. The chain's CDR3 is CASSLRGDRALLVGRQLI.

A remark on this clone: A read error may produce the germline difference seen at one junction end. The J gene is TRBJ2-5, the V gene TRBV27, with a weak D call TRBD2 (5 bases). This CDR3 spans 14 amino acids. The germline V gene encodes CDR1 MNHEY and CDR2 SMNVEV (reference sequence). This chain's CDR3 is CASSLGSPSETQYF. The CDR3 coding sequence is TGTGCCAGCAGTTTAGGGAGCCCGTCGGAGACTCAGTACTTC.